These 28 T cell receptor beta chains came from one sample sequenced in a study of cytomegalovirus exposure and HLA in healthy donors. Assay used: immunoSEQ multiplex PCR; TCRdb lists only in-frame clones, some missing. This table holds about 130,000 clones, roughly 89% found once. The sequenced material came from PBMCs. The source of these receptors is a woman aged 18 to 35 in good health and CMV-seropositive.

The rearrangement links TRBV2 to TRBJ2-2; 8 positions match TRBD1. There are 14 residues in the CDR3. Germline CDR1 reads SNHLY; CDR2 reads FYNNEI. After removal of 6 bases from V and 7 bases from J, the junction contained 7 bases not matched to a gene. DNA of the CDR3: TGTGCCAGCAGATTGGGACAGGCGTACGGGGAGCTGTTTTTT. Protein: CASRLGQAYGELFF.

V is TRBV29-1 and J is TRBJ2-3; 12 bases are a match to TRBD2. V lost 7 bases and J lost 7; bases outside the gene matches: 3. This CDR3 comprises 12 residues. Germline V CDR1 and CDR2: SQVTM, ANQGSEA. The CDR3 sequence is CSASGGAHTQYF. DNA for the CDR3: TGCAGCGCTAGCGGGGGGGCACATACGCAGTATTTT.

The chain carries TRBV9 and TRBJ1-2; D is possibly TRBD1 (6 bases). V was trimmed by 4 bases and J by 4 bases, leaving 17 bases between them. This CDR3 contains 15 residues. Germline V lookup: CDR1 SGDLS, CDR2 YYNGEE. CDR3 bases: TGTGCCAGCAGCCTTTTGGACAGTTCCGGCTATGGCTACACCTTC. It yields the protein CASSLLDSSGYGYTF.

V and J are TRBV9 and TRBJ1-3, with 7 bases lining up with TRBD1. The CDR3 loop spans 15 amino acids. The V gene end was trimmed by 4 bases and the J gene end by 2 bases; junction bases not matched to a gene: 6. Per the germline V gene, CDR1 is SGDLS and CDR2 is YYNGEE. The CDR3 region has the DNA TGTGCCAGCAGCCCCCAGGGGGGTACTGGAAACACCATATATTTT. Its protein is CASSPQGGTGNTIYF.

V usage is TRBV5-4 and J usage is TRBJ1-6; D call uncertain. The germline V gene encodes CDR1 SGHNT and CDR2 YYREEE (reference sequence). V was trimmed by 2 bases and J by 0 bases, leaving 9 bases between them. CDR3 length: 16 amino acids. The CDR3 sequence: CASSFGGSSYNSPLHF. The CDR3 coding sequence is TGTGCCAGCAGCTTTGGAGGGAGCTCCTATAATTCACCCCTCCACTTT. Together with reference TRBV5-4 and TRBJ1-6, the CDR3 gives the full variable domain: ETGVTQSPTHLIKTRGQQVTLRCSSQSGHNTVSWYQQALGQGPQFIFQYYREEENGRGNFPPRFSGLQFPNYSSELNVNALELDDSALYLCASSFGGSSYNSPLHFGNGTRLTVT.

The chain is built from TRBV27 and TRBJ1-2; D perhaps matches TRBD1 (5 bases). Trimming removed 0 bases from V and 7 bases from J, with 9 bases in between. This CDR3 is 13 amino acids long. CDR1 and CDR2 (germline): MNHEY, SMNVEV (reference sequence). The CDR3 is CASSLSGRGGYTF. CDR3 in DNA: TGTGCCAGCAGTTTATCGGGGAGGGGTGGCTACACCTTC.

This clone came up a few times. The CDR3 spells CSARQGYNSPLHF. CDR3 nucleotides: TGCAGCGCCCGACAGGGGTATAATTCACCCCTCCACTTT. The rearrangement links TRBV29-1 to TRBJ1-6; 8 bases align to TRBD1. There are 13 residues in the CDR3. The V segment lost 7 bases and the J segment 4 bases; nucleotides outside the gene matches: 3. CDR1 SQVTM and CDR2 ANQGSEA come from the germline V gene.

CDR3 amino acids: CAGSVQETQYF. CDR3 in DNA: TGTGCCGGAAGCGTACAAGAGACCCAGTACTTC. The genes are TRBV2 and TRBJ2-5, with D unresolved. Deletions cut 11 bases from V and 2 bases from J, with 9 bases between. The germline CDR1 and CDR2 sequences are SNHLY and FYNNEI. The CDR3 sequence is 11 residues long. Based on the CDR3 plus reference TRBV2 and TRBJ2-5, the full variable domain is EPEVTQTPSHQVTQMGQEVILRCVPISNHLYFYWYRQILGQKVEFLVSFYNNEISEKSEIFDDQFSVERPDGSNFTLKIRSTKLEDSAMYFCAGSVQETQYFGPGTRLLVL.

This clone was counted once. The chain joins TRBV12-5 to TRBJ1-2; D call uncertain. V dropped 7 bases and J dropped 3 bases, with 15 bases sitting between them. Per germline, CDR1 LGHNT and CDR2 FRNRAP. This CDR3 region has 14 residues. The CDR3 loop reads CASVLDPGDYGYTF. DNA for the CDR3: TGTGCTAGTGTCCTGGACCCGGGAGACTATGGCTACACCTTC.

CDR3 sequence: CASSFRSTGGYYEQYF. The DNA of the CDR3 is TGCGCCAGCAGCTTCCGGTCCACCGGGGGTTACTACGAGCAGTACTTC. The rearrangement uses TRBV5-1 and TRBJ2-7; weak D call: TRBD2 (6 bases). Between the trimmed V and J ends, which lost 2 bases and 3 bases, there was a span of 18 bases. Germline V gene lookup returns CDR1 SGHRS and CDR2 YFSETQ. The CDR3 is 16 amino acids.

V is TRBV20-1 and J is TRBJ2-5, with D unclear. Germline V gene data show CDR1 as DFQATT and CDR2 as SNEGSKA (reference sequence). Trimming took off 6 bases at V and 4 bases at J, with 9 bases between the two ends. CDR3 size: 11 residues. The CDR3 protein is CSAHWLETQYF. The CDR3 nucleotides read TGCAGTGCCCACTGGTTAGAGACCCAGTACTTC.

This clone was found many times. V usage is TRBV6-5 and J usage is TRBJ1-5; TRBD1 aligns across 7 bases. CDR1 and CDR2 from the germline V gene are MNHEY and SVGAGI. The CDR3 is 15 residues long. J lost 1 base, V lost 6 bases, and 6 bases had no gene match. As DNA, the CDR3 is TGTGCCAGCAGGGACAGGCGTGGGAGCAATCAGCCCCAGCATTTT. Its protein product is CASRDRRGSNQPQHF.

This rearrangement joins TRBV27 to TRBJ1-6, with D unresolved. Per germline, CDR1 MNHEY and CDR2 SMNVEV (reference sequence). V was clipped by 5 bases and J by 7 bases, with 15 bases between them. The CDR3 runs to 15 residues. The chain's CDR3 is CASSLRTEGNSPLHF. CDR3 nucleotide sequence: TGTGCCAGCAGTCTTAGGACTGAAGGGAATTCACCCCTCCACTTT.

This chain uses TRBV25-1 with TRBJ2-3; 7 bases fit TRBD2. V was pared by 1 base and J by 3 bases, with 4 bases of the junction left unmatched. Per germline, CDR1 MGHDK and CDR2 SYGVNS. The CDR3 runs 15 residues. For the CDR3, the DNA is TGTGCCAGCAGTGAATTCTCGGGGGGAACAGATACGCAGTATTTT. This encodes CASSEFSGGTDTQYF.

The genes are TRBV6-6 and TRBJ1-2; D gene unclear. The CDR3 length is 13 residues. Between the trimmed V and J ends, which lost 6 bases and 8 bases, there was a span of 16 bases. The V gene's germline CDR1 is MNHNY and CDR2 SVGAGI (reference sequence). DNA of the CDR3: TGTGCCAGCAGCTATCGGGTTGTCGAAGGCTACACCTTC. Protein product: CASSYRVVEGYTF.

This chain links TRBV10-3 with TRBJ1-5; D is uncertain. Trimming removed 3 bases from V and 0 bases from J, with 9 bases in between. Germline V CDR1 and CDR2: ENHRY, SYGVKD. CDR3 size: 15 residues. The CDR3 reads CAISDSGDSNQPQHF. Here the CDR3 DNA reads TGTGCCATCAGTGACAGCGGTGATAGCAATCAGCCCCAGCATTTT.

V and J are TRBV18 and TRBJ1-3; TRBD1 matches at 9 bases. V was clipped by 3 bases and J by 2 bases; unmatched bases: 5. Germline assignment: CDR1 KGHSH and CDR2 LQKENI. The CDR3 runs 16 residues. Written as DNA, the CDR3 is TGTGCCAGCTCACCTTTGGGACAGGGAGCTGGAAACACCATATATTTT. Translating gives CASSPLGQGAGNTIYF. Complete variable domain (other parts from reference TRBV18 and TRBJ1-3): NAGVMQNPRHLVRRRGQEARLRCSPMKGHSHVYWYRQLPEEGLKFMVYLQKENIIDESGMPKERFSAEFPKEGPSILRIQQVVRGDSAAYFCASSPLGQGAGNTIYFGEGSWLTVV.

The chain combines TRBV30 with TRBJ2-2; 8 bases align to TRBD2. This CDR3 is 14 amino acids long. Trimming took 0 bases from V and 7 from J; bases not matched to a gene: 4. CDR1 and CDR2 from the germline V gene are GTSNPN and SVGIG (reference sequence). The CDR3 nucleotides read TGTGCCTGGAGTGTCCGACTAGCGCACGGGGAGCTGTTTTTT. It codes for CAWSVRLAHGELFF.

A note on this clone: The same CDR3 can be traced to other DNA sequences in this sample. The rearrangement links TRBV27 to TRBJ2-3; 12 bases align to TRBD2. After removal of 6 bases from V and 3 bases from J, the junction contained 7 bases not matched to a gene. Germline V gives CDR1 MNHEY, CDR2 SMNVEV (reference sequence). The CDR3 contains 16 residues. CDR3 in amino acids: CASSPALAGGTDTQYF. As DNA, the CDR3 is TGTGCCAGCAGCCCCGCCCTAGCGGGGGGGACAGATACGCAGTATTTT.

The chain recombines TRBV4-1 with TRBJ2-5, with D unresolved. V shed 0 bases and J shed 1 base, with 6 bases lying between them. Per the germline V gene, CDR1 is MGHRA and CDR2 is YSYEKL. There are 14 residues in the CDR3. Here the CDR3 reads CASSQDRSQETQYF. In DNA form, the CDR3 reads TGCGCCAGCAGCCAAGATCGCAGCCAAGAGACCCAGTACTTC.

The chain combines TRBV30 with TRBJ1-1; possibly TRBD1 for D (6 bases). Trimming left V 4 bases short and J 1 base short, with 13 bases between. Germline V CDR1 and CDR2: GTSNPN, SVGIG (reference sequence). CDR3 length: 14 residues. CDR3 DNA sequence: TGTGCCTGGAATTCCGGACAGAGGAACACTGAAGCTTTCTTT. Encoded protein: CAWNSGQRNTEAFF.

The gene calls are TRBV7-9 and TRBJ2-7, with a tentative D call TRBD2 (6 bases). Germline assignment: CDR1 SEHNR and CDR2 FQNEAQ (reference sequence). V was shortened by 0 bases and J by 2 bases, with 14 bases between the two germline ends. This CDR3 contains 16 residues. CDR3 loop: CASSLALTGDPYEQYF. CDR3 bases: TGTGCCAGCAGCTTAGCTCTCACGGGGGACCCCTACGAGCAGTACTTC.

The rearrangement links TRBV19 to TRBJ2-7, with D possibly matching TRBD1 (5 bases). V gave up 4 bases and J gave up 1 base, with 8 bases separating them. Germline V lookup: CDR1 LNHDA, CDR2 SQIVND (reference sequence). This CDR3 has 13 residues. The CDR3 DNA reads TGTGCCAGTAGTAATAAGGGGTCCTACGAGCAGTACTTC. This gives the protein CASSNKGSYEQYF.

The gene calls are TRBV4-1 and TRBJ2-7, with 7 bases lining up with TRBD2. The CDR3 is 16 amino acids. Germline V gene sequence: CDR1 MGHRA, CDR2 YSYEKL. Losses at the gene ends were 3 bases for V and 2 bases for J; bases not matched to a gene: 10. The CDR3: CASSQAGDSTPYEQYF. Written as DNA, the CDR3 is TGCGCCAGCAGCCAGGCGGGAGACAGTACTCCCTACGAGCAGTACTTC.

The chain recombines TRBV27 with TRBJ2-5; tentatively, D is TRBD2 (6 bases). V shed 6 bases and J shed 0 bases, with 14 bases lying between them. The CDR3 has 15 residues. Germline loops: CDR1 MNHEY, CDR2 SMNVEV (reference sequence). The CDR3 protein is CASSKLAGYQETQYF. The DNA of the CDR3 is TGTGCCAGCAGCAAACTAGCAGGTTACCAAGAGACCCAGTACTTC.

This sequence joins TRBV7-6 and TRBJ2-5, with 12 bases matching TRBD1. Looked up from germline, CDR1 is SGHVS and CDR2 is FNYEAQ. The ends lost 4 bases at V and 4 bases at J; junction bases unmatched: 10. This CDR3 has 17 residues. The CDR3 here is CASSSYTGTGGVETQYF. The CDR3 coding sequence is TGTGCCAGCAGCTCGTACACCGGGACAGGGGGCGTAGAGACCCAGTACTTC.

The chain employs TRBV28 and TRBJ2-3; D may be TRBD1 (5 bases). The V gene's germline CDR1 is MDHEN and CDR2 SYDVKM. The CDR3 has 14 amino acids. V lost 3 bases and J lost 0, with 7 bases in between. CDR3 in amino acids: CASSFQGSTDTQYF. The CDR3 DNA reads as TGTGCCAGCAGTTTTCAGGGCAGCACAGATACGCAGTATTTT.

The CDR3 is CASSYTRPGSNQPQHF. CDR3 DNA: TGTGCCAGCAGCTACACCCGTCCAGGGAGCAATCAGCCCCAGCATTTT. The chain is built from TRBV5-8 and TRBJ1-5, with a possible D match to TRBD1 (5 bases). Germline CDR1 SGHTS, CDR2 YDEGEE. This CDR3 is 16 amino acids long. V lost 3 bases to trimming and J lost 1 base, with 14 bases between them.